This TCR beta chain is from a study of blood T cell repertoires in COVID-19. Study details: In each case, the material was cDNA or gDNA derived from T cells, B-cell-depleted T cells, or PBMCs.

In the original processing: Amplified reference gene primers provided the basis for estimating nucleated cell counts. Profiling relied on immunoSEQ multiplex PCR, and the TCRdb table lists in-frame clones only, not all of them. The DNA gave D and trimming, while V, J and clone size come from that table. The sample contains about 89,000 clones, approximately 88% of which appear only once. The V gene end was trimmed by 0 bases and the J gene end by 4 bases; junction bases not matched to a gene: 7. The germline CDR1 and CDR2 sequences are MGHRA and YSYEKL. CDR3 length: 16 residues. The specimen was peripheral blood. This clonotype was obtained from a man between 60 and 75 years old with acute or convalescent COVID-19. The chain employs TRBV4-1 and TRBJ1-2, with 8 bases lining up with TRBD1. The CDR3 reads CASSQETLGTGYGYTF. In nucleotides, the CDR3 is TGCGCCAGCAGCCAAGAAACCTTAGGGACAGGCTATGGCTACACCTTC.